This TCR beta chain comes out of a study of neurological immune-mediated disorders. The V end was cut by 6 bases, the J end by 0 bases, with 11 bases between. This CDR3 has 14 residues. Germline loops: CDR1 MNHNY, CDR2 SVGAGI (reference sequence). Ten or more counts support this clonotype. Antigen: not known. Notes on the study in general: Expanded clones shared no CDR3 amino acid sequences across subjects, suggesting private repertoires in all groups.

The authors made cDNA by 5'RACE with 10-nucleotide random UMIs. TCRdb processed the 5' RACE reads anew with MiXCR; each CDR3 protein has one entry. The data contain about 77,000 distinct CDR3 sequences, about 9.7% of them singletons. The unsorted libraries originated from 2 million PBMCs kept at -80 C. Material: PBMCs. The sequence was obtained from a man in his forties or fifties in good health. The rearrangement links TRBV6-6 to TRBJ1-1; D is unresolved. The CDR3 DNA is TGTGCCAGCAGGCCAGGTAGCATGAACACTGAAGCTTTCTTT. Encoded protein: CASRPGSMNTEAFF.